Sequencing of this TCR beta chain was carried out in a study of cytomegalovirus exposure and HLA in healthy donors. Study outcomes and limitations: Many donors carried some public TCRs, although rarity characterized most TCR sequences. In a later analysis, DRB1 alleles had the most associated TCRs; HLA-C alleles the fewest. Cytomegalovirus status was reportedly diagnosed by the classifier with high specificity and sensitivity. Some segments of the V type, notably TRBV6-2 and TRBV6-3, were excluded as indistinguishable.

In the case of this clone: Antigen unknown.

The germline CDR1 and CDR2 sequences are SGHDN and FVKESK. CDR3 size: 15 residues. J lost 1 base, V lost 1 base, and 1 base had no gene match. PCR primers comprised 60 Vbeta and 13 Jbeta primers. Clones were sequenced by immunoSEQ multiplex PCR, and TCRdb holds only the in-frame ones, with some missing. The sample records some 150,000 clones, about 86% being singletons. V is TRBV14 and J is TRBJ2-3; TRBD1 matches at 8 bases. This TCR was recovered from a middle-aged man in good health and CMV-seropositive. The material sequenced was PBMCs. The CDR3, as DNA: TGTGCCAGCAGCCAAGCGACAGGGGGCACAGATACGCAGTATTTT. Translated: CASSQATGGTDTQYF.